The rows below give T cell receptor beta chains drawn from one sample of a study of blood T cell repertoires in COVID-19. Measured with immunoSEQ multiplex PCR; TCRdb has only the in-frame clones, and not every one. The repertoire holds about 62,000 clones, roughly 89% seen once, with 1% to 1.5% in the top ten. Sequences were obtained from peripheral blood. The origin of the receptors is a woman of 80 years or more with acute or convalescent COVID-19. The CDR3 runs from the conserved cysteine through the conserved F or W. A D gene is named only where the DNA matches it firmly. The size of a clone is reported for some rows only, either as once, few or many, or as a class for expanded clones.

CDR3: CASSQDSGNYGYTF
DNA: TGCGCCAGCAGCCAAGATTCAGGGAACTATGGCTACACCTTC
D: .
V: TRBV4-1
J: TRBJ1-2
length: 14
size: .

CDR3: CASSLASGMQETQYF
DNA: TGTGCCAGCAGCTTAGCTAGCGGGATGCAAGAGACCCAGTACTTC
D: TRBD2
V: TRBV5-4
J: TRBJ2-5
length: 15
size: .

CDR3: CAWRREGTQYF
DNA: TGTGCCTGGAGGAGGGAAGGTACGCAGTATTTT
D: .
V: TRBV30
J: TRBJ2-3
length: 11
size: .

CDR3: CASSQDWTGVAGELFF
DNA: TGTGCCAGCAGCCAAGACTGGACAGGGGTTGCCGGGGAGCTGTTTTTT
D: TRBD1
V: TRBV7-3
J: TRBJ2-2
length: 16
size: .

CDR3: CASSLGGDLTERLPLHF
DNA: TGTGCCAGCAGCTTGGGGGGCGATTTAACAGAAAGGTTACCCCTCCACTTT
D: .
V: TRBV5-4
J: TRBJ1-6
length: 17
size: .

CDR3: CATSLGTDQETQYF
DNA: TGTGCCACCAGCCTAGGCACGGATCAAGAGACCCAGTACTTC
D: .
V: TRBV24-1
J: TRBJ2-5
length: 14
size: few

CDR3: CASSLEAGAGQPQHF
DNA: TGTGCCAGCAGCCTCGAGGCCGGGGCGGGACAGCCCCAGCATTTT
D: .
V: TRBV6-2/TRBV6-3
J: TRBJ1-5
length: 15
size: .

CDR3: CASSLDRGETQYF
DNA: TGTGCCAGCAGTTTGGACAGGGGGGAGACCCAGTACTTC
D: TRBD1
V: TRBV28
J: TRBJ2-5
length: 13
size: .

CDR3: CASSLDTANYGYTF
DNA: TGTGCCAGCAGCTTAGATACAGCTAACTATGGCTACACCTTC
D: .
V: TRBV7-2
J: TRBJ1-2
length: 14
size: .

CDR3: CASSLAGEGNQPQHF
DNA: TGTGCCAGCAGTTTGGCGGGGGAGGGGAATCAGCCCCAGCATTTT
D: .
V: TRBV27
J: TRBJ1-5
length: 15
size: .

CDR3: CASSQAPGGRNEQFF
DNA: TGTGCCAGCAGCCAAGCGCCGGGGGGTCGGAATGAGCAGTTCTTC
D: TRBD2
V: TRBV3-1/TRBV3-2
J: TRBJ2-1
length: 15
size: .

CDR3: CATHMGDNEIYEQYF
DNA: TGTGCCACCCATATGGGGGACAACGAGATATACGAGCAGTACTTC
D: .
V: TRBV10-3
J: TRBJ2-7
length: 15
size: .

CDR3: CASSPDRRNTEAFF
DNA: TGTGCCAGCAGCCCCGACAGGAGGAACACTGAAGCTTTCTTT
D: .
V: TRBV7-3
J: TRBJ1-1
length: 14
size: once

CDR3: CASSLGQGAFHEQYF
DNA: TGTGCCAGCAGCCTCGGACAGGGCGCTTTCCACGAGCAGTACTTC
D: TRBD1
V: TRBV7-8
J: TRBJ2-7
length: 15
size: .

CDR3: CASSLDLALHF
DNA: TGTGCCAGCAGCTTAGATCTTGCCCTCCACTTT
D: .
V: TRBV7-9
J: TRBJ1-6
length: 11
size: .

CDR3: CASGEGGSPLHF
DNA: TGTGCCAGCGGGGAGGGGGGGTCACCCCTCCACTTT
D: .
V: TRBV28
J: TRBJ1-6
length: 12
size: .

CDR3: CASSRGQFIDTQYF
DNA: TGTGCCAGCTCACGCGGTCAGTTCATAGATACGCAGTATTTT
D: .
V: TRBV18
J: TRBJ2-3
length: 14
size: .

CDR3: CASSSGTATYEQYF
DNA: TGTGCCAGCAGCTCCGGGACAGCGACCTACGAGCAGTACTTC
D: TRBD1
V: TRBV6-5
J: TRBJ2-7
length: 14
size: .

CDR3: CASSIAVANTQYF
DNA: TGTGCCAGTAGTATTGCGGTTGCGAATACGCAGTATTTT
D: .
V: TRBV19
J: TRBJ2-3
length: 13
size: .

CDR3: CASSVGTGQGANQPQHF
DNA: TGTGCCAGCAGCGTAGGGACGGGACAGGGAGCGAATCAGCCCCAGCATTTT
D: TRBD1
V: TRBV9
J: TRBJ1-5
length: 17
size: .

CDR3: CASSMVGGRSPLHF
DNA: TGTGCCAGCAGCATGGTCGGGGGGCGATCACCCCTCCACTTT
D: .
V: TRBV7-3
J: TRBJ1-6
length: 14
size: .

CDR3: CASSLDAGGDEQFF
DNA: TGTGCCAGCAGCTTAGATGCGGGTGGGGATGAGCAGTTCTTC
D: .
V: TRBV11-3
J: TRBJ2-1
length: 14
size: .

CDR3: CASSQGRVGNTGELFF
DNA: TGTGCCAGCAGCCAAGGCAGGGTCGGTAACACCGGGGAGCTGTTTTTT
D: .
V: TRBV4-2
J: TRBJ2-2
length: 16
size: .

CDR3: CASSEVWTGSPLHF
DNA: TGTGCCAGCAGTGAAGTTTGGACAGGGTCACCCCTCCACTTT
D: TRBD1
V: TRBV6-1
J: TRBJ1-6
length: 14
size: .

CDR3: CATSRALAYTGELFF
DNA: TGTGCCACCAGCAGAGCTCTAGCGTACACCGGGGAGCTGTTTTTT
D: .
V: TRBV15
J: TRBJ2-2
length: 15
size: few

CDR3: CASSPPNQGASLGYTF
DNA: TGTGCCAGCTCACCACCGAATCAGGGGGCTTCTCTTGGCTACACCTTC
D: TRBD1
V: TRBV18
J: TRBJ1-2
length: 16
size: .

CDR3: CASNRGREKLFF
DNA: TGTGCCAGCAACCGGGGTCGGGAAAAACTGTTTTTT
D: .
V: TRBV6-1
J: TRBJ1-4
length: 12
size: .

CDR3: CASSTNQGATSGELFF
DNA: TGTGCCAGCAGCACCAACCAGGGTGCGACGTCCGGGGAGCTGTTTTTT
D: .
V: TRBV6-2/TRBV6-3
J: TRBJ2-2
length: 16
size: .

CDR3: CASSVSSGGLEKLFF
DNA: TGTGCCAGCAGCGTATCATCAGGGGGACTCGAAAAACTGTTTTTT
D: TRBD1
V: TRBV9
J: TRBJ1-4
length: 15
size: .

CDR3: CASSLFPGVYSNQPQHF
DNA: TGTGCCAGCAGCCTTTTCCCCGGGGTATATAGCAATCAGCCCCAGCATTTT
D: .
V: TRBV7-6
J: TRBJ1-5
length: 17
size: once

CDR3: CASRPNAALNTEAFF
DNA: TGTGCCAGCAGACCGAATGCGGCCTTGAACACTGAAGCTTTCTTT
D: .
V: TRBV27
J: TRBJ1-1
length: 15
size: .

CDR3: CASRMTGGRGNEKLFF
DNA: TGCGCCAGCAGGATGACAGGGGGCCGAGGGAATGAAAAACTGTTTTTT
D: TRBD1
V: TRBV5-1
J: TRBJ1-4
length: 16
size: .

CDR3: CASSPGTGGDSPLHF
DNA: TGTGCCAGCTCACCGGGGACAGGGGGAGATTCACCCCTCCACTTT
D: TRBD1
V: TRBV18
J: TRBJ1-6
length: 15
size: .

CDR3: CSVDWGVTDTQYF
DNA: TGCAGCGTCGACTGGGGAGTGACAGATACGCAGTATTTT
D: .
V: TRBV29-1
J: TRBJ2-3
length: 13
size: .

CDR3: CAWSGLGASQPQHF
DNA: TGTGCCTGGAGTGGTCTGGGCGCGTCTCAGCCCCAGCATTTT
D: .
V: TRBV30
J: TRBJ1-5
length: 14
size: once

CDR3: CASSLSSSPNYGYTF
DNA: TGCGCCAGCAGCTTGAGCTCTTCACCGAACTATGGCTACACCTTC
D: .
V: TRBV5-1
J: TRBJ1-2
length: 15
size: .

CDR3: CASSARQGLGTEAFF
DNA: TGTGCCAGTAGTGCAAGACAGGGGTTGGGCACTGAAGCTTTCTTT
D: TRBD1
V: TRBV19
J: TRBJ1-1
length: 15
size: .

CDR3: CASSELTGGYGYTF
DNA: TGTGCCAGCAGTGAACTAACAGGGGGCTATGGCTACACCTTC
D: TRBD1
V: TRBV6-1
J: TRBJ1-2
length: 14
size: .

CDR3: CASSIGRRQADTQYF
DNA: TGTGCCAGTAGTATCGGGCGGAGGCAGGCAGATACGCAGTATTTT
D: .
V: TRBV19
J: TRBJ2-3
length: 15
size: .

CDR3: CASRDRVEKLFF
DNA: TGTGCCAGCCGAGACAGGGTCGAAAAACTGTTTTTT
D: TRBD1
V: TRBV27
J: TRBJ1-4
length: 12
size: .

CDR3: CASSPDRGTLEAFF
DNA: TGTGCCAGCTCACCGGACAGGGGAACCCTTGAAGCTTTCTTT
D: TRBD1
V: TRBV18
J: TRBJ1-1
length: 14
size: .

CDR3: CASSAGQGSFGYTF
DNA: TGCGCCAGCAGCGCCGGACAGGGATCGTTTGGCTACACCTTC
D: TRBD1
V: TRBV5-1
J: TRBJ1-2
length: 14
size: .

CDR3: CSASRAGDRYYEQYF
DNA: TGCAGTGCTAGTAGGGCGGGGGACAGGTACTACGAGCAGTACTTC
D: .
V: TRBV20-1
J: TRBJ2-7
length: 15
size: .

CDR3: CATTGGTEAFF
DNA: TGTGCTACGACAGGAGGCACTGAAGCTTTCTTT
D: .
V: TRBV30
J: TRBJ1-1
length: 11
size: .

CDR3: CASSATSGHTGELFF
DNA: TGTGCCAGCAGCGCGACTAGCGGCCACACCGGGGAGCTGTTTTTT
D: TRBD2
V: TRBV11-2
J: TRBJ2-2
length: 15
size: .

CDR3: CASSSATEKLFF
DNA: TGTGCCAGCAGTTCCGCGACAGAAAAACTGTTTTTT
D: .
V: TRBV6-5
J: TRBJ1-4
length: 12
size: .

CDR3: CASSSTGQRTDTQYF
DNA: TGTGCCAGCAGCTCCACCGGACAACGCACAGATACGCAGTATTTT
D: .
V: TRBV7-2
J: TRBJ2-3
length: 15
size: .

CDR3: CAISPGDPGGNEQFF
DNA: TGTGCCATCAGTCCAGGGGATCCCGGGGGGAATGAGCAGTTCTTC
D: .
V: TRBV10-3
J: TRBJ2-1
length: 15
size: .

CDR3: CSASRGSATYNEQFF
DNA: TGCAGTGCTAGTCGGGGAAGCGCTACCTACAATGAGCAGTTCTTC
D: .
V: TRBV20-1
J: TRBJ2-1
length: 15
size: once

CDR3: CASSLTSLDTGELFF
DNA: TGTGCCAGCAGTTTGACTAGCCTCGACACCGGGGAGCTGTTTTTT
D: TRBD2
V: TRBV27
J: TRBJ2-2
length: 15
size: .

CDR3: CASSSPGGSTDTQYF
DNA: TGTGCCAGCAGTTCCCCGGGGGGTAGCACAGATACGCAGTATTTT
D: TRBD2
V: TRBV6-6
J: TRBJ2-3
length: 15
size: .

CDR3: CASSIDRERNSPLHF
DNA: TGTGCCAGTAGTATAGATCGCGAGAGAAATTCACCCCTCCACTTT
D: .
V: TRBV19
J: TRBJ1-6
length: 15
size: .

CDR3: CASRPPSGSYEQYF
DNA: TGTGCCAGCAGGCCACCCAGCGGCTCCTACGAGCAGTACTTC
D: .
V: TRBV28
J: TRBJ2-7
length: 14
size: few

CDR3: CASSEWRNTGELFF
DNA: TGTGCCAGCAGTGAATGGAGGAACACCGGGGAGCTGTTTTTT
D: .
V: TRBV2
J: TRBJ2-2
length: 14
size: .

CDR3: CASTGQNYEQYF
DNA: TGTGCCAGCACTGGACAGAACTACGAGCAGTACTTC
D: .
V: TRBV2
J: TRBJ2-7
length: 12
size: .

CDR3: CASSLKRAANEQFF
DNA: TGTGCCAGCAGTTTAAAGAGGGCAGCTAATGAGCAGTTCTTC
D: .
V: TRBV27
J: TRBJ2-1
length: 14
size: once